Included here is one T cell receptor beta chain sequence, with context. Authors' analysis steps: Amplification with reference gene primers provided the estimates of nucleated cell counts. Sequencing used immunoSEQ multiplex PCR; TCRdb keeps in-frame clones, though not all of them. V, J and clone size are those of that table, while D and trimming were read from the DNA. The table lists tens of thousands of clones, 65% to 90% of them singletons. This entry is derived from a study of blood T cell repertoires in COVID-19. For the study at large: COVID-19 samples, acute and convalescent, were from the United States, Italy and Spain. Sources were T cells, B-cell-depleted T cells, or PBMCs; the material itself was cDNA or gDNA.

V lost 4 bases to trimming and J lost 5 bases, with 14 bases between them. The germline V gene encodes CDR1 SEHNR and CDR2 FQNEAQ (reference sequence). CDR3 length: 14 amino acids. The TCR was taken from a woman older than 75 with active or convalescent COVID-19. V usage is TRBV7-9 and J usage is TRBJ2-5; D might be TRBD1 (6 bases). The sample was peripheral blood. For the CDR3, the DNA is TGTGCCAGCAGCTCCACAGGGAGTTCCGAGACCCAGTACTTC. Amino acids: CASSSTGSSETQYF.